Described below is a single T cell receptor beta chain sequence and its context. CDR1 and CDR2 (germline): KGHSH, LQKENI. V was trimmed by 2 bases and J by 4 bases, leaving 11 bases between them. This CDR3 is 14 amino acids long. These data come from a study of OX40 agonist ivuxolimab in advanced cancers. Whole-study context: Ivuxolimab, an agonistic anti-OX40 (CD134) antibody, was given to patients.

Measured with immunoSEQ multiplex PCR; TCRdb has only the in-frame clones, and not every one. The sample consists of 50,000 or so clones, less than 90% of them appearing once. This specimen was CD4+ or CD8+ T cells sorted from blood, taken in a trial of the OX40 agonist ivuxolimab. V gene TRBV18 combines with J gene TRBJ1-2; D is ambiguous. This TCR came from an adult with an advanced solid tumor such as melanoma, head and neck, liver or kidney cancer. The CDR3: CASSPGEIGYGYTF. The CDR3 DNA sequence: TGTGCCAGCTCACCAGGGGAAATCGGCTATGGCTACACCTTC.